These 21 T cell receptor beta chains were all obtained from the same sample, sequenced in a study of CD8 T cells in ankylosing spondylitis. TCRdb passed the 5' RACE reads through MiXCR, listing each CDR3 protein once. This sample has some 200,000 distinct CDR3 sequences, with 13% found just once. The sample comprised blood, either unsorted or a sorted T cell fraction (not recorded which). These receptors came from a male donor with ankylosing spondylitis or in good health (not recorded which).

This clonotype occurred a few times. The rearrangement uses TRBV5-6 and TRBJ1-2, with a tentative D call TRBD1 (6 bases). The CDR3 runs 15 residues. V lost 3 bases to trimming and J lost 1 base, with 13 bases between them. The germline V gene has CDR1 SGHDT and CDR2 YYEEEE. CDR3 amino acids: CASSSRDTRNYGYTF. The DNA of the CDR3 is TGTGCCAGCAGCTCCCGGGACACCCGTAACTATGGCTACACCTTC. Together with reference TRBV5-6 and TRBJ1-2, the CDR3 gives the full variable domain: DAGVTQSPTHLIKTRGQQVTLRCSPKSGHDTVSWYQQALGQGPQFIFQYYEEEERQRGNFPDRFSGHQFPNYSSELNVNALLLGDSALYLCASSSRDTRNYGYTFGSGTRLTVV.

This clonotype has just a few counts. J is TRBJ1-1 and V is TRBV3-1; unclear D gene. Trimming removed 4 bases at V and 4 bases at J, with 13 bases between. The CDR3 covers 14 residues. Looked up from germline, CDR1 is LGHDT and CDR2 is YNNKEL (reference sequence). The CDR3, as DNA: TGTGCCAGCAGCCTCCTCGAGGCAGGCACTGAAGCTTTCTTT. Translated: CASSLLEAGTEAFF.

This chain connects TRBV7-9 to TRBJ2-7; D gene uncertain. The germline CDR1 and CDR2 sequences are SEHNR and FQNEAQ (reference sequence). V was cut by 4 bases and J by 0 bases, with 7 bases left in between. CDR3 size: 13 residues. The CDR3 spells CASSWTDSYEQYF. The CDR3 DNA reads as TGTGCCAGCAGCTGGACGGACTCCTACGAGCAGTACTTC.

As concerns this clonotype: A read error is possible here, since a much larger clone lies one base away. In nucleotides, the CDR3 is TGTGTCAGCAGTCCCGTCGACAGGCCTCCCTTGAACACCGGGGAGCTGTTTTTT. Its protein is CVSSPVDRPPLNTGELFF. This chain links TRBV27 with TRBJ2-2, with TRBD1 as a possible D gene (6 bases). The CDR3 consists of 18 residues. CDR1 is MNHEY, CDR2 SMNVEV, per germline (reference sequence).

This rearrangement joins TRBV6-1 to TRBJ2-2, with D perhaps matching TRBD1 (6 bases). Between the trimmed V and J ends, which lost 4 bases and 6 bases, there was a span of 18 bases. The CDR3 length is 16 residues. Germline CDR1 reads MNHNS; CDR2 reads SASEGT. CDR3 DNA: TGTGCCAGCAGTGTAGCCCCAAAACAGGGTTCCGGGGAGCTGTTTTTT. It is translated as CASSVAPKQGSGELFF.

The chain links TRBV30 to TRBJ2-7; D unclear. There are 15 residues in the CDR3. Trimming left V 0 bases short and J 6 bases short, with 18 bases between. CDR1 GTSNPN and CDR2 SVGIG come from the germline V gene (reference sequence). The chain's CDR3 is CAWSVPSLPGGEQYF. The DNA of the CDR3 is TGTGCCTGGAGTGTACCTTCTCTCCCGGGTGGCGAGCAGTACTTC.

The chain uses TRBV20-1 and TRBJ2-1; TRBD2 agrees at 10 bases. The junction had 9 bases not matched to a gene; V was cut back by 6 bases and J by 4 bases. Germline CDR1 and CDR2: DFQATT and SNEGSKA (reference sequence). The CDR3 has 15 residues. The CDR3 is CSATSGGALYNEQFF. The CDR3 DNA follows: TGCAGTGCAACCAGCGGGGGGGCTTTGTACAATGAGCAGTTCTTC.

This clonotype was counted between two and nine times. The germline gene is not matched at one end of the junction; a read error may be the cause. The CDR3 is CASSVAQGKHTEAFF. The DNA for the CDR3 is TGTGCCAGCAGCGTAGCGCAGGGGAAACACACTGAAGCTTTCTTT. The J gene is TRBJ1-1, the V gene TRBV7-9; possibly TRBD1 for D (6 bases). The CDR3 extends over 15 amino acids. CDR1 and CDR2 from the germline V gene are SEHNR and FQNEAQ (reference sequence).

The CDR3 is CASMEPNTGELFF. In DNA form, the CDR3 reads TGTGCCAGCATGGAACCGAACACCGGGGAGCTGTTTTTT. The V gene is TRBV2, the J gene TRBJ2-2; D gene uncertain. V shed 7 bases and J shed 0 bases, with 6 bases lying between them. CDR3 length equals 13 residues. Germline assignment: CDR1 SNHLY and CDR2 FYNNEI.

The V gene is TRBV29-1, the J gene TRBJ2-1, with 13 bases identical to TRBD2. The CDR3 covers 15 residues. The germline CDR1 and CDR2 sequences are SQVTM and ANQGSEA. The V gene end was trimmed by 6 bases and the J gene end by 2 bases; junction bases not matched to a gene: 4. The CDR3: CSVILAGGTYNEQFF. Written as DNA, the CDR3 is TGCAGCGTCATACTAGCGGGGGGGACCTACAATGAGCAGTTCTTC.

The table lists this clonotype with many counts. CDR3 in DNA: TGTGCCAGCATTCCGGGACAGGGGGCACGAGAGCAGTTCTTC. Protein product: CASIPGQGAREQFF. The J gene is TRBJ2-1, the V gene TRBV25-1, with TRBD1 identical over 12 bases. The CDR3 is made up of 14 amino acids. V shed 7 bases and J 10 bases; nucleotides not matched to a gene: 8. Germline CDR1 MGHDK, CDR2 SYGVNS. The whole variable domain, filled in from reference TRBV25-1 and TRBJ2-1, reads EADIYQTPRYLVIGTGKKITLECSQTMGHDKMYWYQQDPGMELHLIHYSYGVNSTEKGDLSSESTVSRIRTEHFPLTLESARPSHTSQYLCASIPGQGAREQFFGPGTRLTVL.

This clonotype was observed a handful of times. V gene TRBV14 combines with J gene TRBJ2-3; D remains ambiguous. Germline CDR1 and CDR2: SGHDN and FVKESK. The CDR3 consists of 13 residues. Trimming removed 6 bases from V and 4 bases from J, with 11 bases in between. The CDR3: CASRIAGSDTQYF. CDR3 in DNA: TGTGCCAGCAGGATAGCCGGATCAGATACGCAGTATTTT.

This clonotype has just a few counts. J is TRBJ1-1 and V is TRBV27; D is perhaps TRBD1 (5 bases). The germline V gene encodes CDR1 MNHEY and CDR2 SMNVEV (reference sequence). This CDR3 spans 13 amino acids. With 0 bases removed from V and 5 bases from J, the gap between germline ends came to 7 bases. The CDR3 region has the DNA TGTGCCAGCAGTTTATCGCGGGGGACTGAAGCTTTCTTT. Translated: CASSLSRGTEAFF.

The genes are TRBV5-4 and TRBJ2-3; D gene ambiguous. The CDR3 covers 15 residues. From germline, CDR1 is SGHNT and CDR2 YYREEE (reference sequence). V gave up 9 bases and J gave up 2 bases, with 19 bases separating them. The CDR3 coding sequence is TGTGCCATCGACACACCCGACACGACCACAGATACGCAGTATTTT. Translation: CAIDTPDTTTDTQYF.

The V gene is TRBV5-1, the J gene TRBJ2-5, with 7 bases that match TRBD2. The CDR3 totals 13 residues. Germline V gene data show CDR1 as SGHRS and CDR2 as YFSETQ. The V and J ends lost 2 bases and 4 bases, in that order; junction bases with no gene match: 2. DNA of the CDR3: TGCGCCAGCAGCTTAACTAGCGCAGAGACCCAGTACTTC. Translated: CASSLTSAETQYF. The variable domain in full, completed from reference TRBV5-1 and TRBJ2-5, reads KAGVTQTPRYLIKTRGQQVTLSCSPISGHRSVSWYQQTPGQGLQFLFEYFSETQRNKGNFPGRFSGRQFSNSRSEMNVSTLELGDSALYLCASSLTSAETQYFGPGTRLLVL.

This chain joins TRBV12-3 or TRBV12-4 and TRBJ2-1; 8 bases match TRBD2. Trimming cost V 6 bases and J 1 base; bases outside gene matches: 8. The CDR3 runs 16 residues. CDR3 residues: CASRPGRGGSYNEQFF. CDR3 in DNA: TGTGCCAGCAGACCGGGTCGGGGGGGATCCTACAATGAGCAGTTCTTC.

The rearrangement joins TRBV12-5 to TRBJ1-2, with D tentatively TRBD1 (6 bases). The length of the CDR3 is 13 residues. Germline CDR1 reads LGHNT; CDR2 reads FRNRAP. V was clipped by 4 bases and J by 4 bases, with 10 bases between them. DNA for the CDR3: TGTGCTAGTGGTTCGCACAGGGTCTATGGCTACACCTTC. Translating it yields CASGSHRVYGYTF.

This clonotype has only a few counts. The chain joins TRBV4-1 to TRBJ2-3; D is undetermined. The CDR3 runs to 16 residues. Trimming took off 2 bases at V and 0 bases at J, with 12 bases between the two ends. The germline V gene has CDR1 MGHRA and CDR2 YSYEKL. CDR3 DNA sequence: TGCGCCAGCAGCCAAAGCCCACTGCGGAGCACAGATACGCAGTATTTT. Translated, it gives CASSQSPLRSTDTQYF.

This clonotype was seen a few times. V gene TRBV5-1 combines with J gene TRBJ2-1; no clear D gene. This CDR3 comprises 13 residues. In germline, CDR1 is SGHRS, CDR2 YFSETQ. The V gene lost 4 bases and the J gene lost 7 bases, with 12 bases spanning the gap. DNA for the CDR3: TGCGCCAGCAGCACCCTCCCGGGTAATGAGCAGTTCTTC. Translating it yields CASSTLPGNEQFF.

The chain uses TRBV20-1 and TRBJ2-3, with D tentatively TRBD1 (6 bases). V dropped 1 base and J dropped 2 bases, with 13 bases sitting between them. CDR1 and CDR2 (germline): DFQATT, SNEGSKA (reference sequence). This CDR3 is 15 amino acids long. The CDR3 nucleotides are TGCAGTGCTAGAGTCCCAGGGGCCTTCACAGATACGCAGTATTTT. Translated, it gives CSARVPGAFTDTQYF.

This clonotype has just a few counts. The chain employs TRBV5-5 and TRBJ2-3, with 12 bases fitting TRBD2. The CDR3 consists of 15 residues. CDR1 is SGHKS and CDR2 is YYEKEE in the germline V gene (reference sequence). Trimming removed 5 bases from V and 5 bases from J; junction bases left unmatched: 6. The CDR3 reads CASSPLAGGEDTQYF. Written as DNA, the CDR3 is TGTGCCAGCAGTCCTCTAGCGGGAGGGGAAGATACGCAGTATTTT.